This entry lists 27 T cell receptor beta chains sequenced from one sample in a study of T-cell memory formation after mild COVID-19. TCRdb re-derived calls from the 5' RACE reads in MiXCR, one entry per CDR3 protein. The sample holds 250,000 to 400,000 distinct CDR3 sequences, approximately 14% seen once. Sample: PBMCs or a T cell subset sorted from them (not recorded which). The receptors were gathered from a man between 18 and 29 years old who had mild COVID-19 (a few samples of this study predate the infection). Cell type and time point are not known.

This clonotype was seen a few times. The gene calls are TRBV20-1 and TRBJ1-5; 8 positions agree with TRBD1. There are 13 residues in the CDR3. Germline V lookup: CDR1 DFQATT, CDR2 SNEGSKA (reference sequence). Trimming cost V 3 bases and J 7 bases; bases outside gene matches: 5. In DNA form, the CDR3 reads TGCAGTGCTAGGGCAGGGGGCCGGCAGCCCCAGCATTTT. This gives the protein CSARAGGRQPQHF.

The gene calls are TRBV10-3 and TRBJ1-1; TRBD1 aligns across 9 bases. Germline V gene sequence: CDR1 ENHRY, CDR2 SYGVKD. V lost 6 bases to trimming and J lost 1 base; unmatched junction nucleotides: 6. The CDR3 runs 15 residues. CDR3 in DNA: TGTGCCATCAGGGGACAGGGCACGGAGAACACTGAAGCTTTCTTT. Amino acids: CAIRGQGTENTEAFF.

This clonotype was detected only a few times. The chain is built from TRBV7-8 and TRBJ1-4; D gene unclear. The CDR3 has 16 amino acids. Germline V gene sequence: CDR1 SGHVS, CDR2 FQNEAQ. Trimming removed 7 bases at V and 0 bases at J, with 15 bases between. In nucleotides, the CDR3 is TGTGCCAGCACCGACCCGACTGTTGCAACTAATGAAAAACTGTTTTTT. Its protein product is CASTDPTVATNEKLFF. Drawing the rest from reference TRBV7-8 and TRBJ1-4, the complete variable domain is GAGVSQSPRYKVAKRGQDVALRCDPISGHVSLFWYQQALGQGPEFLTYFQNEAQLDKSGLPSDRFFAERPEGSVSTLKIQRTQQEDSAVYLCASTDPTVATNEKLFFGSGTQLSVL.

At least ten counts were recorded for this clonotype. In DNA, the CDR3 is TGCGCCAGCAGTCGTCAGGACAGACCCGAGGGAGAGACCCAGTACTTC. Its protein product is CASSRQDRPEGETQYF. The chain carries TRBV5-1 and TRBJ2-5; possibly TRBD1 for D (6 bases). The germline CDR1 and CDR2 sequences are SGHRS and YFSETQ. The length of the CDR3 is 16 residues. The germline V and J ends were trimmed by 5 bases and 4 bases, with 21 bases remaining between them.

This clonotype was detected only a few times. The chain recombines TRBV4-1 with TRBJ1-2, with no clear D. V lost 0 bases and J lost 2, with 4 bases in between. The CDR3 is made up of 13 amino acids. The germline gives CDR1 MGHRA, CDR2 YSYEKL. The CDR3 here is CASSQERNYGYTF. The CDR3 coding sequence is TGCGCCAGCAGCCAAGAGAGAAACTATGGCTACACCTTC.

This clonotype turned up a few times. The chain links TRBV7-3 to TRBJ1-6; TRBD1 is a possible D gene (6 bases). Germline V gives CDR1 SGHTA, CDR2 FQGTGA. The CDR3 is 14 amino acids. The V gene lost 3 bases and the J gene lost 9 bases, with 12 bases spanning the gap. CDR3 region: CASSFNSRGSPLHF. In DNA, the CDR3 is TGTGCCAGCAGCTTCAATAGCAGGGGTTCACCCCTCCACTTT.

The CDR3 sequence is CASHRRPNTEAFF. The CDR3 DNA sequence: TGTGCCAGCCATCGGAGGCCCAACACTGAAGCTTTCTTT. The V and J genes are TRBV7-8 and TRBJ1-1; D is undetermined. Germline CDR1 SGHVS, CDR2 FQNEAQ. The CDR3 covers 13 residues. The germline V and J ends were trimmed by 8 bases and 2 bases, with 12 bases remaining between them.

CDR3 sequence reads: CASSLGDVTDTQYF. CDR3 nucleotide sequence: TGTGCCAGCAGTCTCGGGGACGTCACAGATACGCAGTATTTT. This sequence joins TRBV12-3 or TRBV12-4 and TRBJ2-3; D might be TRBD1 or TRBD2, each matching 5 bases. The CDR3 extends over 14 amino acids. The V end was cut by 5 bases, the J end by 2 bases, with 11 bases between.

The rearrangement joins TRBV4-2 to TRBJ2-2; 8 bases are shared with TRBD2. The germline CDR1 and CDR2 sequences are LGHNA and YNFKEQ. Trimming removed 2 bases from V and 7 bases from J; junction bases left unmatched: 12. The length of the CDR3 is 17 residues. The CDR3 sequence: CASSQPLAGDRGGELFF. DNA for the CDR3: TGTGCCAGCAGCCAACCGCTAGCGGGCGACCGAGGCGGGGAGCTGTTTTTT.

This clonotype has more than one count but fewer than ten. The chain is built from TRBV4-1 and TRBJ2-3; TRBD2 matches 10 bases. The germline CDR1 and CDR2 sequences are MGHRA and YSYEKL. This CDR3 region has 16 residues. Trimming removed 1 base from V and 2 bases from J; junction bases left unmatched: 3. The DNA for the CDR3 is TGCGCCAGCAGCCAAGTAGCGGGGGGACCCACAGATACGCAGTATTTT. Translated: CASSQVAGGPTDTQYF.

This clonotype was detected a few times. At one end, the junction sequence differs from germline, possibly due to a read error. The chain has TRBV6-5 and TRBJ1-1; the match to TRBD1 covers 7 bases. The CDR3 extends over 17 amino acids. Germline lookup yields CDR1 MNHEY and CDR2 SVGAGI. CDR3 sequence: CASSYATGKPANTGAFF. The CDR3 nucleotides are TGTGCCAGCAGTTACGCGACAGGGAAACCCGCGAACACTGGAGCTTTCTTT.

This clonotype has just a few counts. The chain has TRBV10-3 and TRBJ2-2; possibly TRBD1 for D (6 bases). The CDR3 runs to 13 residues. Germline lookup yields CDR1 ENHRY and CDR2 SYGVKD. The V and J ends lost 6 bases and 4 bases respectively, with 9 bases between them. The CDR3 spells CAIRAGVTGELFF. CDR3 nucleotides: TGTGCCATCAGGGCAGGGGTCACCGGGGAGCTGTTTTTT.

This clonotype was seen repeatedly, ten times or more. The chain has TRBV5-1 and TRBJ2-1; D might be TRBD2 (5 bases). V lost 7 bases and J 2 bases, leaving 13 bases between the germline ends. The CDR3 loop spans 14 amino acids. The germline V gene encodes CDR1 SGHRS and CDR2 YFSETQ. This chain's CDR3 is CASFTSGTYNEQFF. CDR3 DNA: TGCGCCAGCTTCACGAGCGGTACCTACAATGAGCAGTTCTTC.

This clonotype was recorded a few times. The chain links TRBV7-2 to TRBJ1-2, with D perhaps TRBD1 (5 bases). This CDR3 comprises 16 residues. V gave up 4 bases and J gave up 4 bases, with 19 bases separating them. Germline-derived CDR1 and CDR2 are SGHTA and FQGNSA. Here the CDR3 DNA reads TGTGCCAGCAGCTCAGCCCAGGGTTGGTTTCTCTATGGCTACACCTTC. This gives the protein CASSSAQGWFLYGYTF.

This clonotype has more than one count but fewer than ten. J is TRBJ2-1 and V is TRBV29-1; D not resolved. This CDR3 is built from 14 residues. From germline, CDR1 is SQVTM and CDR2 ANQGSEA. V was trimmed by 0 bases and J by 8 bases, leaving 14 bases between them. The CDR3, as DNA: TGCAGCGTTGAAGATCCGGTAGAAGGGTATGAGCAGTTCTTC. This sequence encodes CSVEDPVEGYEQFF.

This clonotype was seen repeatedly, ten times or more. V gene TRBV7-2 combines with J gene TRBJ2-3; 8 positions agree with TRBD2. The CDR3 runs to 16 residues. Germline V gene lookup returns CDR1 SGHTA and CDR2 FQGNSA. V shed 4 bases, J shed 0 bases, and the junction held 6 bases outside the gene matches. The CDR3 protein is CASSSPGGVSTDTQYF. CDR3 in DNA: TGTGCCAGCAGCTCCCCGGGAGGGGTTAGCACAGATACGCAGTATTTT.

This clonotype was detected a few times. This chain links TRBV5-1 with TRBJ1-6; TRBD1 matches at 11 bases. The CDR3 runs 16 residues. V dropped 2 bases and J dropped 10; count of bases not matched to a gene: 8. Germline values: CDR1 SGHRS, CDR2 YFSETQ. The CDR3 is CASSLPSGQGGSPLHF. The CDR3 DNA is TGCGCCAGCAGCTTACCGTCGGGACAGGGGGGATCACCCCTCCACTTT.

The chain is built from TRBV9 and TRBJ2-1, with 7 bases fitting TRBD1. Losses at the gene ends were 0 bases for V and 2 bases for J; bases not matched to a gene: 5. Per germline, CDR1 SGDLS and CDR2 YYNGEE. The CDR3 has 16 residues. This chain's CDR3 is CASSVDEGAAYNEQFF. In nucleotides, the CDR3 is TGTGCCAGCAGCGTAGATGAGGGGGCGGCCTACAATGAGCAGTTCTTC.

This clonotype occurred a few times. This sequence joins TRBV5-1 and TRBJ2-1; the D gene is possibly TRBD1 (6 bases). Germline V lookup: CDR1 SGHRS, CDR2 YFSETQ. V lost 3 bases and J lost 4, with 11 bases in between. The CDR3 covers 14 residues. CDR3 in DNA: TGCGCCAGCAGCTCAACAGGGTCGTACAATGAGCAGTTCTTC. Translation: CASSSTGSYNEQFF.

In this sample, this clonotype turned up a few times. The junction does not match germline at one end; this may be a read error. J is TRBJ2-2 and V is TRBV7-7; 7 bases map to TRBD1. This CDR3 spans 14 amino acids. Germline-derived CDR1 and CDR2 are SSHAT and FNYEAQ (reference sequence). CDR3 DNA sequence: TGTGCTAGCAGCTCGGGGACAGCCACCGGGGAGCTGTTTTTT. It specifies CASSSGTATGELFF.

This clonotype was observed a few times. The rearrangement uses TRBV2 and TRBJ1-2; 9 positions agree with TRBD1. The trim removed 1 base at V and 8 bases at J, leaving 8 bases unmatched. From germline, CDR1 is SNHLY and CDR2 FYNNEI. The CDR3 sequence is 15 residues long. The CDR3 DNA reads TGTGCCAGCAGTGAAGGGGGGGGACAGGGTGTCGGCTACACCTTC. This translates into CASSEGGGQGVGYTF. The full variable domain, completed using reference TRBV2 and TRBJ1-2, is EPEVTQTPSHQVTQMGQEVILRCVPISNHLYFYWYRQILGQKVEFLVSFYNNEISEKSEIFDDQFSVERPDGSNFTLKIRSTKLEDSAMYFCASSEGGGQGVGYTFGSGTRLTVV.

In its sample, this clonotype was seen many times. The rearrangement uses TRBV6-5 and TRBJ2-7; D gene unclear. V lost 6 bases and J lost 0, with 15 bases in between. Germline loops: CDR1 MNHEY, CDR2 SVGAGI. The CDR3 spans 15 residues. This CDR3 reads CASRTIGRYSYEQYF. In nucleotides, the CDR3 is TGTGCCAGCAGAACCATAGGACGGTACTCCTACGAGCAGTACTTC.

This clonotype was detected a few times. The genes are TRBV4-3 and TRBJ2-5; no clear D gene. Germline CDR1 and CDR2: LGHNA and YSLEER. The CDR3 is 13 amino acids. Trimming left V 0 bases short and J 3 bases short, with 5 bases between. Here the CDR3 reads CASSQDLEETQYF. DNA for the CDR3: TGCGCCAGCAGCCAAGATCTCGAAGAGACCCAGTACTTC.

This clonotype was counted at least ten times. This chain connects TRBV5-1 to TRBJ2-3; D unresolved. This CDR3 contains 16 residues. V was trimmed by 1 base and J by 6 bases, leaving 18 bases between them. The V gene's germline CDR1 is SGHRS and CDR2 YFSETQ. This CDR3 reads CASSLLGLGFGDTQYF. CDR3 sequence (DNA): TGCGCCAGCAGCTTGCTCGGCCTGGGGTTTGGTGATACGCAGTATTTT.

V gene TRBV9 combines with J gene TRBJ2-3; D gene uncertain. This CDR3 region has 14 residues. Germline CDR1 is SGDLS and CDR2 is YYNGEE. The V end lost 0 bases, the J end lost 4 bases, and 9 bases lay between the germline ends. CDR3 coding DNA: TGTGCCAGCAGCGTAGGGCTAGTCCCAGATACGCAGTATTTT. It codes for CASSVGLVPDTQYF.

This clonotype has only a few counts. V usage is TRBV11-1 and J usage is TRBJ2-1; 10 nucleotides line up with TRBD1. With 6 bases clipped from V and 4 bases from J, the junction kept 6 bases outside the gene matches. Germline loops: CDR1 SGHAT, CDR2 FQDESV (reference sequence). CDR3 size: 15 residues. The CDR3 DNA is TGTGCCAGCAGTACGGACAGGGGGAATTACAATGAGCAGTTCTTC. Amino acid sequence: CASSTDRGNYNEQFF.

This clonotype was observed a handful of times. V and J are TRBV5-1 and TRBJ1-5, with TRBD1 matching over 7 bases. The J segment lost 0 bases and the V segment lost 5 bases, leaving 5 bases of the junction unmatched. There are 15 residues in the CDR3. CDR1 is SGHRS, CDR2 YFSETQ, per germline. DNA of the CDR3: TGCGCCAGCAGGTCAACAGGGGATAGCAATCAGCCCCAGCATTTT. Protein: CASRSTGDSNQPQHF.